One and the same sample provided the 17 T cell receptor beta chains below, sequenced in a study of blood T cells in healthy people across ages. A second PCR, run for roughly 7 to 12 cycles, used a sample-barcoded 5' primer plus a J-beta primer mix. TCRdb reprocessed the 5' RACE reads with MiXCR, giving one entry per CDR3 protein. The sample has over 700,000 distinct CDR3 sequences, around 25% seen once. The data also belong to a second study, concerning T cells of mothers and their children.

Sequencing was done on a sample of blood. The receptor source for this set is a boy between 5 and 17 years old in good health.

This clonotype was detected only a few times. CDR3 in amino acids: CASSLTTDNQPQHF. The CDR3 coding sequence is TGTGCCAGCAGTTTAACGACAGATAATCAGCCCCAGCATTTT. The J gene is TRBJ1-5, the V gene TRBV12-3 or TRBV12-4, with D maybe TRBD1 (5 bases). The CDR3 loop spans 14 amino acids. Trimming removed 2 bases at V and 4 bases at J, with 9 bases between.

In this sample, this clonotype turned up a few times. V and J are TRBV4-3 and TRBJ1-2, with D hard to call. The CDR3 totals 14 residues. V lost 1 base and J lost 3, with 9 bases in between. From germline, CDR1 is LGHNA and CDR2 YSLEER. The CDR3 here is CASSQVGSDYGYTF. The CDR3 bases are TGCGCCAGCAGCCAAGTGGGGAGTGACTATGGCTACACCTTC.

J is TRBJ1-6 and V is TRBV7-2; 7 nucleotides line up with TRBD1. V shed 1 base, J shed 9 bases, and the junction held 9 bases outside the gene matches. The germline V gene has CDR1 SGHTA and CDR2 FQGNSA. The CDR3 spans 16 residues. The CDR3 DNA sequence: TGTGCCAGCAGCTTAGTTGTAGGACAGGACGTTTCACCCCTCCACTTT. Translated, it gives CASSLVVGQDVSPLHF.

The CDR3 reads CASSGGGDTEAFF. CDR3 sequence (DNA): TGTGCCAGCAGCGGGGGAGGAGACACTGAAGCTTTCTTT. The genes are TRBV9 and TRBJ1-1, with no clear D. Per the germline V gene, CDR1 is SGDLS and CDR2 is YYNGEE. This CDR3 is built from 13 residues. V was clipped by 3 bases and J by 3 bases, with 9 bases between them.

The V and J genes are TRBV12-3 or TRBV12-4 and TRBJ2-2; D gene ambiguous. CDR3 length: 13 amino acids. Trimming pared 6 bases from V and 13 bases from J, leaving 18 bases between. This CDR3 is CASSSNWAPGLFF. In DNA, the CDR3 is TGTGCCAGCAGCTCCAACTGGGCCCCTGGGCTGTTTTTT.

V and J are TRBV5-1 and TRBJ2-5; the match to TRBD1 covers 11 bases. TRBJ2-7 explains the end of the DNA better; the J call may be wrong. CDR1 and CDR2 (germline): SGHRS, YFSETQ. This CDR3 is 16 amino acids long. The CDR3 protein is CASSAGSGQGVNEQYF. CDR3 sequence (DNA): TGCGCCAGCAGCGCCGGATCGGGACAGGGGGTAAACGAGCAGTACTTC.

DNA for the CDR3: TGTGCCAGCAGCGAGGTATCGGACACAGATACGCAGTATTTT. Its protein is CASSEVSDTDTQYF. This sequence joins TRBV7-8 and TRBJ2-3; no definite D call. V lost 5 bases and J 2 bases, leaving 11 bases between the germline ends. Germline-derived CDR1 and CDR2 are SGHVS and FQNEAQ. This CDR3 region has 14 residues.

The gene calls are TRBV11-2 and TRBJ2-7; D unclear. The CDR3 has 15 residues. From germline, CDR1 is SGHAT and CDR2 FQNNGV. Trimming took 0 bases from V and 3 from J, leaving 12 bases between them. The CDR3 DNA reads TGTGCCAGCAGCTTAGATTTCGCTCGCGGCTACGAGCAGTACTTC. It yields the protein CASSLDFARGYEQYF.

This clonotype was recorded a few times. The gene calls are TRBV18 and TRBJ2-7, with TRBD1 identical over 7 bases. Germline V gene data show CDR1 as KGHSH and CDR2 as LQKENI. V lost 2 bases, J lost 7 bases, and 17 bases stayed unmatched. CDR3 length: 17 residues. In nucleotides, the CDR3 is TGTGCCAGCTCACCAGTCTTCTCGTCGACAGGGCCAAGAGAGCAGTACTTC. Amino acids: CASSPVFSSTGPREQYF. The whole variable domain, remainder taken from reference TRBV18 and TRBJ2-7, is NAGVMQNPRHLVRRRGQEARLRCSPMKGHSHVYWYRQLPEEGLKFMVYLQKENIIDESGMPKERFSAEFPKEGPSILRIQQVVRGDSAAYFCASSPVFSSTGPREQYFGPGTRLTVT.

The chain links TRBV20-1 to TRBJ1-2, with D perhaps TRBD1 (6 bases). The ends were cut back, 3 bases at V and 4 bases at J, with 12 bases in the middle. Germline CDR1 reads DFQATT; CDR2 reads SNEGSKA (reference sequence). There are 13 residues in the CDR3. The DNA for the CDR3 is TGCAGTGCTAGTGGGGGGCTTTCCTATGGCTACACCTTC. Its protein is CSASGGLSYGYTF.

The chain employs TRBV29-1 and TRBJ2-1; possibly TRBD2 for D (6 bases). V lost 5 bases, J lost 1 base, and 15 bases lay in between. Germline-derived CDR1 and CDR2 are SQVTM and ANQGSEA. This CDR3 region has 15 residues. CDR3 sequence (DNA): TGCAGCGTTCCCCGGGATAGCGGATCCTACAATGAGCAGTTCTTC. Translation gives CSVPRDSGSYNEQFF.

This clonotype was seen a few times. The chain employs TRBV20-1 and TRBJ2-2; the D is unclear. Germline V gene sequence: CDR1 DFQATT, CDR2 SNEGSKA (reference sequence). V lost 0 bases and J 0 bases, leaving 11 bases between the germline ends. The CDR3 extends over 16 amino acids. The CDR3 DNA follows: TGCAGTGCTAGAGATGATTCCCTAACGAACACCGGGGAGCTGTTTTTT. Its translation: CSARDDSLTNTGELFF.

This clonotype was observed a few times. The V gene is TRBV2, the J gene TRBJ2-5; 7 bases match TRBD2. There are 15 residues in the CDR3. V was pared by 8 bases and J by 4 bases, with 13 bases of the junction left unmatched. Germline V lookup: CDR1 SNHLY, CDR2 FYNNEI. CDR3 amino acids: CASLPGGGPGETQYF. CDR3 DNA: TGTGCCAGCCTACCGGGGGGAGGGCCTGGAGAGACCCAGTACTTC.

Regarding this clonotype: At one of its ends the junction is not consistent with the germline gene, which may arise from a read error. V gene TRBV18 combines with J gene TRBJ2-1; TRBD1 matches 11 bases. CDR3 size: 16 residues. Germline CDR1 is KGHSH and CDR2 is LQKENI. CDR3 nucleotide sequence: TGTGCCAGCTCACCAGGGGACAGGGGGATAGGAGAGACCCTGTACTTC. Protein product: CASSPGDRGIGETLYF.

Regarding this clonotype: Lacking the conserved final phenylalanine or tryptophan, this CDR3 likely reflects a read error. The CDR3 DNA is TGTGCCAGCAGAACGCCAGGGGCCGGCGAGCAGTACCTC. Encoded protein: CASRTPGAGEQYL. V usage is TRBV28 and J usage is TRBJ2-7; D might be TRBD1 (6 bases). Trimming left V 6 bases short and J 6 bases short, with 15 bases between. The length of the CDR3 is 13 residues. The germline V gene encodes CDR1 MDHEN and CDR2 SYDVKM.

V usage is TRBV20-1 and J usage is TRBJ2-7; 8 nucleotides align to TRBD1. This CDR3 comprises 15 residues. V dropped 0 bases and J dropped 5; count of bases not matched to a gene: 9. CDR1 and CDR2 (germline): DFQATT, SNEGSKA (reference sequence). The CDR3 sequence: CSARDPGGFRNEQYF. Written as DNA, the CDR3 is TGCAGTGCTAGAGACCCAGGGGGCTTTAGGAACGAGCAGTACTTC.

The genes are TRBV20-1 and TRBJ2-1; the D is unclear. CDR3 length equals 14 residues. With 5 bases removed from V and 4 bases from J, the gap between germline ends came to 15 bases. The germline CDR1 and CDR2 sequences are DFQATT and SNEGSKA (reference sequence). CDR3 sequence: CSALSRIGYNEQFF. CDR3 DNA: TGCAGTGCTCTATCCCGTATTGGTTACAATGAGCAGTTCTTC.